The sequence of this T cell receptor (beta chain) was determined in a study of cytomegalovirus exposure and HLA in healthy donors. Overall study findings and caveats: In a later analysis, specific HLA alleles were associated with around 17,000 TCR beta sequences at a 0.05 false discovery rate. In a later analysis, TCR association rates varied by HLA locus: DRB1 most, HLA-C fewest.

PCR primers comprised 60 Vbeta and 13 Jbeta primers. Profiling relied on immunoSEQ multiplex PCR, and the TCRdb table lists in-frame clones only, not all of them. The repertoire holds some 170,000 clones, with about 81% as singletons. As concerns this clone: Its antigen is unidentified.

From germline, CDR1 is MDHEN and CDR2 SYDVKM. The CDR3 is 15 residues long. V trimming: 4 bases; J trimming: 7 bases; junction bases outside the gene matches: 10. Sequenced sample: PBMCs. The sequence derives from a woman aged 30 to 39 in good health and CMV-seronegative. This chain links TRBV28 with TRBJ1-2; 9 bases fit TRBD1. CDR3 in DNA: TGTGCCAGCAGTTCGACCGGGACAGGGTGGCCTGGCTACACCTTC. It yields the protein CASSSTGTGWPGYTF.